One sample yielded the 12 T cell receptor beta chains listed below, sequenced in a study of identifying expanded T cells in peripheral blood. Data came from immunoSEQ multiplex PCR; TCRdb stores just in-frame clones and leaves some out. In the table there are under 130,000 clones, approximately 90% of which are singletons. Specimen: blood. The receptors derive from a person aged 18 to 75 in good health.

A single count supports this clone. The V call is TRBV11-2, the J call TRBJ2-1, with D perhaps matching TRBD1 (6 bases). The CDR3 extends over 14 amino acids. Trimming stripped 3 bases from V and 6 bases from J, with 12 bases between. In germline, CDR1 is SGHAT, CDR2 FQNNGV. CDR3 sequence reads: CASSFLGTINEQFF. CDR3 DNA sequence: TGTGCCAGCAGCTTCTTAGGGACAATCAATGAGCAGTTCTTC.

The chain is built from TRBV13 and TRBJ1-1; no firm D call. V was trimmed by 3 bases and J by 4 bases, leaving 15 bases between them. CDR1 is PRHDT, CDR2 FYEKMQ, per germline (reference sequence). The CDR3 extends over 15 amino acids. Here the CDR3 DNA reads TGTGCCAGCAGCTTCCCCGCATCCGTGCGCACTGAAGCTTTCTTT. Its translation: CASSFPASVRTEAFF.

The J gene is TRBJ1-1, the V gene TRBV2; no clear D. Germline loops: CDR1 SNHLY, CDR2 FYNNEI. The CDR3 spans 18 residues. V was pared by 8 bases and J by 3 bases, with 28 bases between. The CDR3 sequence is CASLGRRKKAEVYTEAFF. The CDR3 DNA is TGTGCCAGCCTAGGACGGAGAAAGAAGGCCGAGGTGTACACTGAAGCTTTCTTT.

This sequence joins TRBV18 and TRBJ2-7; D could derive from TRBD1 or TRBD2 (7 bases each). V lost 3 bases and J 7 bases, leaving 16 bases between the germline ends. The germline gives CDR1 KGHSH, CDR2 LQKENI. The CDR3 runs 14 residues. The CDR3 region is CASSPGEGAREQYF. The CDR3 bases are TGTGCCAGCTCACCCGGGGAGGGGGCAAGAGAGCAGTACTTC.

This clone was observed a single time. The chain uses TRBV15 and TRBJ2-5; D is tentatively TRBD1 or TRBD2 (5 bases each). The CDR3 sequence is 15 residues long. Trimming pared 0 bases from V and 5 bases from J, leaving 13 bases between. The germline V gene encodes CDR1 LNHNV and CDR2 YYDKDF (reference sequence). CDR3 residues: CATSRDMGVGETQYF. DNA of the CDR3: TGTGCCACCAGCAGAGATATGGGGGTAGGGGAGACCCAGTACTTC.

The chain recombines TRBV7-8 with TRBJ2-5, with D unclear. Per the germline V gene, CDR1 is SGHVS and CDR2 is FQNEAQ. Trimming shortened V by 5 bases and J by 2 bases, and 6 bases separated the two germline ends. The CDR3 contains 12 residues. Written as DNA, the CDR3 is TGTGCCAGCAGCCCCCTACAAGAGACCCAGTACTTC. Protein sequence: CASSPLQETQYF.

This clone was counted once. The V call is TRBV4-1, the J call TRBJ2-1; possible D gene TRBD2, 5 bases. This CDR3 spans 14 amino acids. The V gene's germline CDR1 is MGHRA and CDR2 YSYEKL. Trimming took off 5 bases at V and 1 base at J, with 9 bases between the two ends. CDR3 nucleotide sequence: TGCGCCAGCAGCTGGGCGGGTTCCTACAATGAGCAGTTCTTC. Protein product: CASSWAGSYNEQFF.

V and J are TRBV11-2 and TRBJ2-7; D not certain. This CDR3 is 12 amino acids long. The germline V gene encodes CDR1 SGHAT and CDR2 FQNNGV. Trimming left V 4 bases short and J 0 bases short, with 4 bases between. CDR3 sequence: CASSSSSYEQYF. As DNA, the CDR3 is TGTGCCAGCAGCTCAAGCTCCTACGAGCAGTACTTC.

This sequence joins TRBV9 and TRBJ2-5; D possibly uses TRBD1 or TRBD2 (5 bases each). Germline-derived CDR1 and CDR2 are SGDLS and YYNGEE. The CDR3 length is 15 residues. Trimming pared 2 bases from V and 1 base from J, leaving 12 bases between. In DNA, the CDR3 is TGTGCCAGCAGCGTGGGACGGAGTATCCAAGAGACCCAGTACTTC. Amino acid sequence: CASSVGRSIQETQYF.

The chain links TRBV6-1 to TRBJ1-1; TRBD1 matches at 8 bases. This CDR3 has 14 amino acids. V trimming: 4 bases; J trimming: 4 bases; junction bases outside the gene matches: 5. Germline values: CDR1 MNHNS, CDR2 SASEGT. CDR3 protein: CASSAWTGITEAFF. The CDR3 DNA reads TGTGCCAGCAGTGCCTGGACAGGGATCACTGAAGCTTTCTTT.

CDR3 residues: CASSVGGAPVDTQYF. The CDR3 DNA sequence: TGTGCCAGCAGCGTAGGGGGCGCCCCTGTGGATACGCAGTATTTT. The chain uses TRBV9 and TRBJ2-3; weak D call: TRBD1 (5 bases). Germline CDR1 SGDLS, CDR2 YYNGEE. Between the trimmed V and J ends, which lost 0 bases and 6 bases, there was a span of 14 bases. The CDR3 loop spans 15 amino acids.

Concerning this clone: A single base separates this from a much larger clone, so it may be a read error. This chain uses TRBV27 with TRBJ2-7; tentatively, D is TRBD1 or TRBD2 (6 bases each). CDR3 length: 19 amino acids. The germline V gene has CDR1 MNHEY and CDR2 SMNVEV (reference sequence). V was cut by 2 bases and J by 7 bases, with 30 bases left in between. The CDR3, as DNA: TGTGCCAGCAGTTTACGGGGGCCCGGGGGCCAGGTATACCCTTGGGAGCAGTACTTC. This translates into CASSLRGPGGQVYPWEQYF.